This T cell receptor beta chain was found in a study of blood T cell repertoires in COVID-19. At the level of the study: Donors in the United States, Italy and Spain gave samples during acute or convalescent COVID-19. Sources were T cells, B-cell-depleted T cells, or PBMCs; the material itself was cDNA or gDNA.

CDR3 size: 12 residues. Germline lookup yields CDR1 LGHDT and CDR2 YNNKEL (reference sequence). Between the trimmed V and J ends, which lost 8 bases and 4 bases, there was a span of 11 bases. Authors' data handling: How many nucleated cells were present was estimated from reference gene primer amplification. Libraries were prepared by immunoSEQ multiplex PCR; TCRdb keeps only in-frame clonotypes and omits some of them. That table gives V, J and clone size, and the DNA gave D and trimming. The data show tens of thousands of clones, 86% seen once. Sequenced sample: peripheral blood. The chain uses TRBV3-1 (or the pseudogene TRBV3-2) and TRBJ1-2, with D uncertain. The receptor was isolated from a human donor in a cohort sampled during active COVID-19. The CDR3 reads CASSGSGYGYTF. Here the CDR3 DNA reads TGTGCCAGCTCTGGCAGTGGCTATGGCTACACCTTC.